The 24 T cell receptor beta chains below all came from one sample that was sequenced in a study of shared T cell receptors in the human thymus. Only in-frame clones appear in the TCRdb table, and some are missing; sequencing was by immunoSEQ multiplex PCR. The profile shows 450,000 to 650,000 clones, more than 75% of them singletons. The same sample was also studied in work on human thymus T cells.

The sequenced material came from thymocytes. Every receptor here comes from a boy under three years old with a congenital heart defect.

This chain connects TRBV27 to TRBJ2-7; 13 bases line up with TRBD2. Losses at the gene ends were 6 bases for V and 1 base for J; bases not matched to a gene: 0. This CDR3 spans 14 amino acids. Per germline, CDR1 MNHEY and CDR2 SMNVEV (reference sequence). This chain's CDR3 is CASRTSGGSYEQYF. The CDR3 DNA sequence: TGTGCCAGCAGGACTAGCGGGGGGTCCTACGAGCAGTACTTC.

This clone was recorded once. The V and J genes are TRBV29-1 and TRBJ2-1; tentatively, D is TRBD2 (5 bases). The V gene's germline CDR1 is SQVTM and CDR2 ANQGSEA. The CDR3 consists of 11 residues. Trimming removed 5 bases at V and 12 bases at J, with 14 bases between. The CDR3 DNA reads TGCAGCGTTAAACAATCGAGCGGGCAGTTCTTC. Translated, it gives CSVKQSSGQFF.

The V call is TRBV7-9, the J call TRBJ2-7; 7 nucleotides line up with TRBD1. CDR1 is SEHNR and CDR2 is FQNEAQ in the germline V gene (reference sequence). There are 16 residues in the CDR3. J was trimmed by 5 bases and V by 5 bases; bases with no gene match: 15. CDR3 amino acids: CASSPFGDRKCHEQYF. In nucleotides, the CDR3 is TGTGCCAGCAGCCCCTTCGGGGACAGAAAATGTCACGAGCAGTACTTC.

V and J are TRBV7-2 and TRBJ2-7; 9 bases map to TRBD2. This CDR3 has 15 residues. Trimming removed 6 bases from V and 1 base from J; junction bases left unmatched: 7. The V gene's germline CDR1 is SGHTA and CDR2 FQGNSA. As DNA, the CDR3 is TGTGCCAGCAGTAAAAGCGGGAGGCCTTCCTACGAGCAGTACTTC. This gives the protein CASSKSGRPSYEQYF.

The chain has TRBV12-5 and TRBJ2-2; 14 nucleotides agree with TRBD2. CDR1 is LGHNT, CDR2 FRNRAP, per germline. This CDR3 has 17 residues. Germline trimming cut 4 bases from V and 5 bases from J; bases unmatched to any gene: 6. CDR3 bases: TGTGCTAGTGGTTCAGGGACTAGCGGGAGTCATACCGGGGAGCTGTTTTTT. It is translated as CASGSGTSGSHTGELFF.

The chain recombines TRBV19 with TRBJ2-1, with 7 nucleotides matching TRBD2. V lost 4 bases and J lost 2; bases outside the gene matches: 11. The CDR3 is made up of 17 amino acids. CDR1 and CDR2 from the germline V gene are LNHDA and SQIVND (reference sequence). CDR3 in DNA: TGTGCCAGTAGTAGGCCCCTTAGCGGGCCGGCCTACAATGAGCAGTTCTTC. As protein: CASSRPLSGPAYNEQFF.

There are a few counts of this clone. This sequence joins TRBV28 and TRBJ2-1; 13 bases fit TRBD2. J lost 8 bases, V lost 6 bases, and 10 bases had no gene match. CDR1 and CDR2 from the germline V gene are MDHEN and SYDVKM. CDR3 length: 16 residues. The CDR3 nucleotides are TGTGCCAGCAGGAGCGACACTAGCGGGAGGGTTGATGAGCAGTTCTTC. Its protein product is CASRSDTSGRVDEQFF.

The V gene is TRBV28, the J gene TRBJ1-1, with TRBD1 matching over 7 bases. V lost 2 bases, J lost 8 bases, and 8 bases stayed unmatched. Germline V CDR1 and CDR2: MDHEN, SYDVKM. The CDR3 loop spans 14 amino acids. The CDR3 loop reads CASSLGDREEEAFF. As DNA, the CDR3 is TGTGCCAGCAGTTTAGGAGACAGGGAGGAAGAAGCTTTCTTT.

This clone is a singleton in its sample. This sequence joins TRBV19 and TRBJ2-7, with 7 positions matching TRBD1. CDR3 size: 14 residues. Per germline, CDR1 LNHDA and CDR2 SQIVND (reference sequence). V lost 6 bases, J lost 4 bases, and 9 bases stayed unmatched. In nucleotides, the CDR3 is TGTGCCAGTAGCCGACCGGGACAGCGATACGAGCAGTACTTC. Its protein product is CASSRPGQRYEQYF. The complete variable domain, with remaining parts taken from reference TRBV19 and TRBJ2-7, reads DGGITQSPKYLFRKEGQNVTLSCEQNLNHDAMYWYRQDPGQGLRLIYYSQIVNDFQKGDIAEGYSVSREKKESFPLTVTSAQKNPTAFYLCASSRPGQRYEQYFGPGTRLTVT.

This clone was seen only a few times. This sequence joins TRBV9 and TRBJ2-7, with TRBD1 identical over 7 bases. CDR3 length: 15 amino acids. The V and J ends lost 0 bases and 2 bases, in that order; junction bases with no gene match: 5. From germline, CDR1 is SGDLS and CDR2 YYNGEE. In nucleotides, the CDR3 is TGTGCCAGCAGCGTAGGGCCCAGGGGGACCTACGAGCAGTACTTC. Its protein is CASSVGPRGTYEQYF.

Points on this clone: A junction boundary mismatches the germline segment, possibly from a read error. The chain employs TRBV5-1 and TRBJ1-4; weak D call: TRBD1 (6 bases). CDR1 SGHRS and CDR2 YFSETQ come from the germline V gene. This CDR3 contains 14 residues. In DNA form, the CDR3 reads TGCGCCAGCAGCTCCAGACAGGAAGGTGAACAACTGTTTTTT. It yields the protein CASSSRQEGEQLFF.

The CDR3 protein is CASRTGNNEQFF. Written as DNA, the CDR3 is TGTGCCAGCCGGACAGGGAACAATGAGCAGTTCTTC. The rearrangement links TRBV27 to TRBJ2-1; the match to TRBD1 covers 8 bases. The CDR3 length is 12 residues. CDR1 and CDR2 from the germline V gene are MNHEY and SMNVEV (reference sequence). With 8 bases clipped from V and 5 bases from J, the junction kept 2 bases outside the gene matches.

A word on this clone: Other nucleotide sequences from this sample produce the same CDR3. The rearrangement links TRBV6-5 to TRBJ2-5, with 10 nucleotides matching TRBD1. This CDR3 is built from 15 residues. In germline, CDR1 is MNHEY, CDR2 SVGAGI. The V and J ends lost 2 bases and 2 bases, in that order; junction bases with no gene match: 2. CDR3 loop: CASSYGTGVQETQYF. Here the CDR3 DNA reads TGTGCCAGCAGTTACGGGACAGGGGTTCAAGAGACCCAGTACTTC.

CDR3 region: CASSKAEREFEQYF. CDR3 nucleotides: TGTGCCAGCAGCAAGGCTGAGCGGGAGTTCGAGCAGTACTTC. V usage is TRBV21-1 and J usage is TRBJ2-7; TRBD2 is the table's D call, not checked against the DNA. TRBV21-1 is termed a pseudogene. CDR3 length: 14 residues.

The V and J genes are TRBV2 and TRBJ1-5; 9 positions agree with TRBD1. CDR1 and CDR2 from the germline V gene are SNHLY and FYNNEI. With V trimmed by 6 bases and J by 5 bases, 2 bases remained unmatched. This CDR3 contains 13 residues. The CDR3 protein is CASSRTGDQPQHF. The CDR3 nucleotides are TGTGCCAGCAGCAGGACAGGGGATCAGCCCCAGCATTTT. The whole variable domain, filled in from reference TRBV2 and TRBJ1-5, reads EPEVTQTPSHQVTQMGQEVILRCVPISNHLYFYWYRQILGQKVEFLVSFYNNEISEKSEIFDDQFSVERPDGSNFTLKIRSTKLEDSAMYFCASSRTGDQPQHFGDGTRLSIL.

A single count supports this clone. V is TRBV7-9 and J is TRBJ2-3; D is perhaps TRBD1 (5 bases). V lost 5 bases and J 6 bases, leaving 9 bases between the germline ends. Germline V gene lookup returns CDR1 SEHNR and CDR2 FQNEAQ (reference sequence). This CDR3 is 12 amino acids long. The CDR3 sequence is CASSPPGDTQYF. CDR3 nucleotide sequence: TGTGCCAGCAGCCCCCCAGGGGATACGCAGTATTTT.

The sample holds a few counts of this clone. The chain is built from TRBV6-6 and TRBJ2-7, with D perhaps TRBD2 (6 bases). Germline CDR1 MNHNY, CDR2 SVGAGI (reference sequence). The CDR3 contains 13 residues. Trimming left V 6 bases short and J 3 bases short, with 12 bases between. The CDR3 reads CASRLRRGYEQYF. The CDR3 DNA reads as TGTGCCAGCAGACTGAGGCGGGGCTACGAGCAGTACTTC.

This chain connects TRBV7-3 to TRBJ1-1, with a weak D call TRBD1 (6 bases). Germline V lookup: CDR1 SGHTA, CDR2 FQGTGA. V was shortened by 5 bases and J by 1 base, with 14 bases between the two germline ends. The CDR3 is made up of 15 amino acids. CDR3 in DNA: TGTGCCAGCAGCCCGGCCGGGACATCGAACACTGAAGCTTTCTTT. Its translation is CASSPAGTSNTEAFF.

The chain links TRBV15 to TRBJ2-7, with 12 bases lining up with TRBD1. V shed 1 base and J 6 bases; nucleotides not matched to a gene: 1. The CDR3 totals 14 residues. Germline CDR1 reads LNHNV; CDR2 reads YYDKDF (reference sequence). The CDR3 DNA is TGTGCCACCAGCAGAGCGGGACAGGGGGCCGAGCAGTACTTC. This sequence encodes CATSRAGQGAEQYF.

Here the CDR3 DNA reads TGTGCCAGCAGTTTATCAGGTAGCAATCAGCCCCAGCATTTT. It encodes CASSLSGSNQPQHF. The chain is built from TRBV28 and TRBJ1-5; D not certain. The V gene's germline CDR1 is MDHEN and CDR2 SYDVKM. Trimming pared 1 base from V and 0 bases from J, leaving 4 bases between. CDR3 length equals 14 residues.

V and J are TRBV5-1 and TRBJ2-7, with 7 bases that match TRBD1. The CDR3 has 16 amino acids. Germline CDR1 is SGHRS and CDR2 is YFSETQ. The V segment lost 1 base and the J segment 5 bases; nucleotides outside the gene matches: 12. The CDR3 nucleotides are TGCGCCAGCAGCTTGCCGAGGGACAGATTCTCGGACGAGCAGTACTTC. This sequence encodes CASSLPRDRFSDEQYF.

The chain links TRBV19 to TRBJ2-7; tentatively, D is TRBD1 (6 bases). The CDR3 extends over 12 amino acids. The germline gives CDR1 LNHDA, CDR2 SQIVND (reference sequence). Trimming took 3 bases from V and 5 from J, leaving 8 bases between them. DNA of the CDR3: TGTGCCAGTAGTATTGGGGGCGACGAGCAGTACTTC. This codes for CASSIGGDEQYF.

The rearrangement uses TRBV30 and TRBJ2-2, with TRBD2 matching over 7 bases. Germline values: CDR1 GTSNPN, CDR2 SVGIG (reference sequence). The J segment lost 0 bases and the V segment lost 6 bases, leaving 22 bases of the junction unmatched. The CDR3 contains 20 residues. The CDR3 protein is CACLTWGGDFSGSNTGELFF. CDR3 nucleotides: TGTGCCTGCCTAACCTGGGGGGGGGACTTTAGCGGATCGAACACCGGGGAGCTGTTTTTT.

The CDR3 DNA reads as TGTGCCAGCAGCTGGAAGTCGGCGGGGCAGGGAAATTCACCCCTCCACTTT. The encoded protein is CASSWKSAGQGNSPLHF. The rearrangement joins TRBV13 to TRBJ1-6; maybe TRBD1 (5 bases). V shed 4 bases and J shed 7 bases, with 20 bases lying between them. This CDR3 contains 17 residues. Germline V gene lookup returns CDR1 PRHDT and CDR2 FYEKMQ (reference sequence).